Reported below is one T cell receptor (beta chain). These data originate in a study of shared clonotypes between healthy human individuals. Study-wide background: Every donor yielded three CD4 naive, three CD4 memory, two CD8 naive and one CD8 memory plate.

For every subset, genomic DNA was evenly distributed across several immunoSEQ plates. Original methodology: ImmunoSEQ junction-only sequences lacked quality scores, so their filtering differed. This table comes from immunoSEQ multiplex PCR, and its TCRdb copy is limited to in-frame clones, with some not included. V, J and clone size are those of that table, while D and trimming were read from the DNA. The sample shows fewer than 1.4 million clones, around three quarters of them seen only once. The CDR3 is 16 residues long. Between the trimmed V and J ends, which lost 2 bases and 7 bases, there was a span of 18 bases. Per germline, CDR1 ENHRY and CDR2 SYGVKD.

The TCR sequence derives from a man between 18 and 29 years old in good health. Some clones in this sample may be carry-over from other donors' samples. Sequences were obtained from memory CD4+ T cells from PBMCs. Indicated subset: CD45RA-negative fraction. V usage is TRBV10-3 and J usage is TRBJ2-1; D may be TRBD2 (7 bases). Here the CDR3 reads CAISEITGGARNEQFF. CDR3 nucleotides: TGTGCCATCAGTGAGATAACGGGGGGCGCGCGGAATGAGCAGTTCTTC.